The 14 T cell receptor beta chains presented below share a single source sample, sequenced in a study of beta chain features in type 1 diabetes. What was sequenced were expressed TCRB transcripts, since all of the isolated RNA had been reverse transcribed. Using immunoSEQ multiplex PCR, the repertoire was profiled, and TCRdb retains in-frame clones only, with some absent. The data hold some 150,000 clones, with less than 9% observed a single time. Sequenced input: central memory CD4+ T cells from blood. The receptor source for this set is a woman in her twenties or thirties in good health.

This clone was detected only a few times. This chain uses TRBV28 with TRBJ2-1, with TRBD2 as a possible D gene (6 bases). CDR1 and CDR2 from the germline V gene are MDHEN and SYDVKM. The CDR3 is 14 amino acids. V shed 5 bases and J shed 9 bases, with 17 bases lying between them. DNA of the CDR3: TGTGCCAGCAGTATCGGAGGGAGGATGGGTGAGCAGTTCTTC. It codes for CASSIGGRMGEQFF.

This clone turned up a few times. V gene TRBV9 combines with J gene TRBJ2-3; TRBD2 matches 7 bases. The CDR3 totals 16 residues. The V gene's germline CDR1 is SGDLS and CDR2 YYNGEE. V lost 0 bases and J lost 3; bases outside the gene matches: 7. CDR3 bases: TGTGCCAGCAGCGTAGATGCGGGAGTGGGTACAGATACGCAGTATTTT. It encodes CASSVDAGVGTDTQYF.

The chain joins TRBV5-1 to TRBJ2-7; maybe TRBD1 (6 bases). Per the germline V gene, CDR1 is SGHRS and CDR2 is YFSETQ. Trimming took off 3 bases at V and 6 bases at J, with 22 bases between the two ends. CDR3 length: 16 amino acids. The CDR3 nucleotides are TGCGCCAGCAGCTCCCAGACAGGAGTGAGGGACATCGAGCAGTACTTC. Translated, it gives CASSSQTGVRDIEQYF. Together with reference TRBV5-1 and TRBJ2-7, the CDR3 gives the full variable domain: KAGVTQTPRYLIKTRGQQVTLSCSPISGHRSVSWYQQTPGQGLQFLFEYFSETQRNKGNFPGRFSGRQFSNSRSEMNVSTLELGDSALYLCASSSQTGVRDIEQYFGPGTRLTVT.

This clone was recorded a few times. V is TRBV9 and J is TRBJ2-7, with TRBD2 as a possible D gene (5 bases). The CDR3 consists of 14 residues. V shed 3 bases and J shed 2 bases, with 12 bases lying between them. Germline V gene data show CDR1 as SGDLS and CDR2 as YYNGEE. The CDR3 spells CASSASSTAYEQYF. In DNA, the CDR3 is TGTGCCAGCAGCGCCTCTAGCACCGCCTACGAGCAGTACTTC.

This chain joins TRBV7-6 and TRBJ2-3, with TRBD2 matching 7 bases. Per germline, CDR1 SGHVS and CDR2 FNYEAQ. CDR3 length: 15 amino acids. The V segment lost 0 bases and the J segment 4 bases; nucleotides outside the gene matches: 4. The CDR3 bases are TGTGCCAGCAGCTTAGCGGGAGGGGTTTCAGATACGCAGTATTTT. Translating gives CASSLAGGVSDTQYF.

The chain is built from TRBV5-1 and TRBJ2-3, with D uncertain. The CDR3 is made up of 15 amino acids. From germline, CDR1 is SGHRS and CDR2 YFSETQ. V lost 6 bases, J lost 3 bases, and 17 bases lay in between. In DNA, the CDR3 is TGCGCCAGCACCTATTCGACCCCCGGGACAGATACGCAGTATTTT. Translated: CASTYSTPGTDTQYF.

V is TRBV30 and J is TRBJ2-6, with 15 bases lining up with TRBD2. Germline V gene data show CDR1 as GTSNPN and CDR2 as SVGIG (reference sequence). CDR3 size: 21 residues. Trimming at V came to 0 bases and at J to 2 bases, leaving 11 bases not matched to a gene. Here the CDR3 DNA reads TGTGCCTGGAGTGTACTCCGAAGCGGGACTAGCGGGAGGACTGGGGCCAACGTCCTGACTTTC. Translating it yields CAWSVLRSGTSGRTGANVLTF. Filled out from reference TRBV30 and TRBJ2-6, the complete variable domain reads SQTIHQWPATLVQPVGSPLSLECTVEGTSNPNLYWYRQAAGRGLQLLFYSVGIGQISSEVPQNLSASRPQDRQFILSSKKLLLSDSGFYLCAWSVLRSGTSGRTGANVLTFGAGSRLTVL.

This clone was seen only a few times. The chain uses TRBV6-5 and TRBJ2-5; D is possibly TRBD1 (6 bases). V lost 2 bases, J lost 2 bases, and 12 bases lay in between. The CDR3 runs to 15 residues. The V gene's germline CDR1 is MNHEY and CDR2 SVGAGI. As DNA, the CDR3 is TGTGCCAGCAGTTACAACGCAGGGGCTCAAGAGACCCAGTACTTC. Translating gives CASSYNAGAQETQYF.

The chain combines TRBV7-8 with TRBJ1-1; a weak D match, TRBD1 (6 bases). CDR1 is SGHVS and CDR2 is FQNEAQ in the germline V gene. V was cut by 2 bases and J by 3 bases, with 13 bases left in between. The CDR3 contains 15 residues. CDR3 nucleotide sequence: TGTGCCAGCAGCTTATATTCAGGGGCGGACACTGAAGCTTTCTTT. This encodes CASSLYSGADTEAFF.

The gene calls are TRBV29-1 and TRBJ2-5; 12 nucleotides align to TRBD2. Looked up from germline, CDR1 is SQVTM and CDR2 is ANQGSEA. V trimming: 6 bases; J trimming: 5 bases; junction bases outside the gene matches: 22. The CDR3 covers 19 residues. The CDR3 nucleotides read TGCAGCGTGCCCAGAGGAGGGGGCCCCGGACTAGCGGGATCCGAGACCCAGTACTTC. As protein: CSVPRGGGPGLAGSETQYF.

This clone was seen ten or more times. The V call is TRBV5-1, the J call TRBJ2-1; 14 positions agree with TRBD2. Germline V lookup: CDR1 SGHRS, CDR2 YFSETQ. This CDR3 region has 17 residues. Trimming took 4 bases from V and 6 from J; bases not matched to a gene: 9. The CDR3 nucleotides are TGCGCCAGCAGCCAGCCGCCGGGACTAGCGGGAGCCAATGAGCAGTTCTTC. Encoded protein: CASSQPPGLAGANEQFF.

The CDR3 protein is CASSLSLGGNEQFF. In DNA, the CDR3 is TGTGCCAGCAGCTTAAGTCTGGGGGGAAATGAGCAGTTCTTC. This chain connects TRBV7-2 to TRBJ2-1; D is possibly TRBD2 (6 bases). The ends were cut back, 2 bases at V and 7 bases at J, with 12 bases in the middle. CDR1 is SGHTA and CDR2 is FQGNSA in the germline V gene. The CDR3 runs 14 residues.

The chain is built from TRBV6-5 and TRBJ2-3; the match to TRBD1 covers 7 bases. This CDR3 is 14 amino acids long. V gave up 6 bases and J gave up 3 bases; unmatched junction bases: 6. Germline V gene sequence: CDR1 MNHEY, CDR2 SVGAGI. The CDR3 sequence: CASRRQGATDTQYF. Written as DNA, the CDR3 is TGTGCCAGCAGACGACAGGGTGCGACAGATACGCAGTATTTT.

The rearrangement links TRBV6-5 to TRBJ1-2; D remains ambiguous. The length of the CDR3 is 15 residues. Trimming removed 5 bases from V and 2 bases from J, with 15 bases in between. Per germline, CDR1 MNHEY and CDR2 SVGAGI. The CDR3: CASSPKLNWNYGYTF. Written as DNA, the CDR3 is TGTGCCAGCAGTCCCAAGTTGAACTGGAACTATGGCTACACCTTC.